This TCR beta chain emerged from a study of shared clonotypes between healthy human individuals. Study-wide results and limits: The researchers took only blood, and tissue repertoires probably look different. Several donors shared approximately 5% of their naive CD4 clonotypes.

The method was immunoSEQ multiplex PCR; TCRdb's version includes in-frame clones alone and lacks a portion of them. The data hold around 510,000 clones, with roughly 95% observed a single time. The V gene's germline CDR1 is SGHTA and CDR2 FQGNSA. This CDR3 contains 15 residues. J was trimmed by 6 bases and V by 1 base; bases with no gene match: 7. A note on this clone: Its antigen is undetermined.

The receptor was isolated from a woman aged 30 to 39 in good health. Material: naive CD4+ T cells sorted from blood. Subset of the sample: CD45RA+ positively selected. The chain is built from TRBV7-2 and TRBJ2-7, with TRBD2 matching over 9 bases. CDR3 loop: CASSLVRGRALEQYF. In DNA, the CDR3 is TGTGCCAGCAGCTTAGTTCGCGGGAGGGCCCTCGAGCAGTACTTC. The full variable domain, completed using reference TRBV7-2 and TRBJ2-7, is GAGVSQSPSNKVTEKGKDVELRCDPISGHTALYWYRQSLGQGLEFLIYFQGNSAPDKSGLPSDRFSAERTGGSVSTLTIQRTQQEDSAVYLCASSLVRGRALEQYFGPGTRLTVT.